The 8 T cell receptor beta chains in this list originate from one sample, sequenced in a study of CD8+ T cells in alopecia areata. Noted treatment: oral pan-JAK inhibitor, 5-10 mg twice daily. RNA, once extracted, was reverse transcribed into cDNA for use as the sequencing template. The protocol was immunoSEQ multiplex PCR, while the TCRdb copy is restricted to in-frame clones and leaves out a portion. The data hold about 140,000 clones, with nearly 55% observed a single time. Sequencing was performed on CD8+ T cells sorted from blood, taken at week 4, from a patient treated with tofacitinib. The receptors shown here come from a human donor with alopecia areata.

The chain recombines TRBV10-3 with TRBJ2-2, with 14 bases that match TRBD2. The CDR3 runs 18 residues. V trimming: 7 bases; J trimming: 0 bases; junction bases outside the gene matches: 7. Germline CDR1 and CDR2: ENHRY and SYGVKD. CDR3 region: CAITKATSGGANTGELFF. CDR3 sequence (DNA): TGTGCCATCACCAAGGCGACTAGCGGGGGGGCGAACACCGGGGAGCTGTTTTTT.

CDR3 region: CASRVGYNEQFF. The CDR3 region has the DNA TGTGCCAGCAGGGTGGGCTACAATGAGCAGTTCTTC. This sequence joins TRBV2 and TRBJ2-1; D remains unclear. The ends were cut back, 6 bases at V and 3 bases at J, with 6 bases in the middle. Per germline, CDR1 SNHLY and CDR2 FYNNEI. This CDR3 comprises 12 residues.

This clone appeared a few times. This rearrangement joins TRBV5-1 to TRBJ2-2; D not resolved. Germline V gene sequence: CDR1 SGHRS, CDR2 YFSETQ. V lost 4 bases and J lost 4, with 17 bases in between. This CDR3 region has 16 residues. Here the CDR3 DNA reads TGCGCCAGCAGCCCCCGGGTCAATCTGGGCACCGGGGAGCTGTTTTTT. Translation gives CASSPRVNLGTGELFF.

The table lists this clone with a few counts. V is TRBV19 and J is TRBJ1-5; D gene ambiguous. Germline V gene sequence: CDR1 LNHDA, CDR2 SQIVND (reference sequence). This CDR3 spans 12 amino acids. The V end was cut by 9 bases, the J end by 0 bases, with 6 bases between. The CDR3 protein is CARGGSNQPQHF. The CDR3 DNA reads as TGTGCCAGGGGTGGTAGCAATCAGCCCCAGCATTTT.

The rearrangement uses TRBV7-8 and TRBJ2-7; no definite D call. V gave up 5 bases and J gave up 0 bases, with 20 bases separating them. Germline V lookup: CDR1 SGHVS, CDR2 FQNEAQ. CDR3 size: 17 residues. The CDR3 bases are TGTGCCAGCAGCCGCCCAAAGATTGGACGGCTCTCCTACGAGCAGTACTTC. Translation gives CASSRPKIGRLSYEQYF.

This clone was picked up a small number of times. The chain links TRBV10-3 to TRBJ2-7, with D tentatively TRBD1 (5 bases). Per germline, CDR1 ENHRY and CDR2 SYGVKD. Trimming cost V 0 bases and J 3 bases, with 9 bases left between them. The CDR3 loop spans 14 amino acids. CDR3 nucleotide sequence: TGTGCCATCAGTGAGTCAGGGGAACTCTACGAGCAGTACTTC. It specifies CAISESGELYEQYF.

CDR3 in amino acids: CASSVSRLNYGYTF. The CDR3 DNA follows: TGTGCCAGCAGTGTGTCCAGGCTTAACTATGGCTACACCTTC. The V and J genes are TRBV2 and TRBJ1-2, with D uncertain. V lost 4 bases and J 1 base, leaving 10 bases between the germline ends. In germline, CDR1 is SNHLY, CDR2 FYNNEI. There are 14 residues in the CDR3.

This clone was recorded only once. CDR3 sequence reads: CASSDGRSNTEAFF. CDR3 nucleotide sequence: TGTGCCAGCAGTGATGGCAGGTCGAACACTGAAGCTTTCTTT. V usage is TRBV2 and J usage is TRBJ1-1; D remains unclear. Germline loops: CDR1 SNHLY, CDR2 FYNNEI. This CDR3 comprises 14 residues. V gave up 3 bases and J gave up 1 base, with 9 bases separating them.